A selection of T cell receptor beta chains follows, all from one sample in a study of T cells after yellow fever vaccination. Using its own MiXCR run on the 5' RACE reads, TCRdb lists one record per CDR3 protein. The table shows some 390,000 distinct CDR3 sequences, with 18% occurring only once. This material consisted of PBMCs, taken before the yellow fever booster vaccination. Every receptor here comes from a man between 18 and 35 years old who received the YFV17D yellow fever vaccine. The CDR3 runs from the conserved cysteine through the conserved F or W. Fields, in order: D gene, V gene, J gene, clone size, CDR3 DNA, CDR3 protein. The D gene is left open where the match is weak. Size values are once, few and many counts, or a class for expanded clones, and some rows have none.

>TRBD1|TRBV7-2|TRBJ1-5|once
TGTGCCAGCAGCCCAGGACAGGGGATGGGACAGCCCCAGCATTTT
CASSPGQGMGQPQHF
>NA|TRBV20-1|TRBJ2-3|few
TGCAGTGCTAGAGGGTGGGGTTACACAGATACGCAGTATTTT
CSARGWGYTDTQYF
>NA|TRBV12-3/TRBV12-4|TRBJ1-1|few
TGTGCCAGCAGTACTAGTAGAAGCACTGAAGCTTTCTTT
CASSTSRSTEAFF
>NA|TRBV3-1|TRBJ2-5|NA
TGTGCCGCCACAGGCGGCGGACAGCCGACCCAGTACTTC
CAATGGGQPTQYF
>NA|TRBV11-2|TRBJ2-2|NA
TGTGCCAGCAGCCCACAAGAGGAGCTGTTTTTT
CASSPQEELFF
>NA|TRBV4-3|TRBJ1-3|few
TGCGCCAGCAGCCAAGAGCACAGCCTCTCTGGAAACACCATATATTTT
CASSQEHSLSGNTIYF
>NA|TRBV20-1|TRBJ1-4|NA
TGCAGTGCTCAGGGTACTAATGAAAAACTGTTTTTT
CSAQGTNEKLFF
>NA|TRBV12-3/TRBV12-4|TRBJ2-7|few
TGTGCCAGCAGTCCCAACTGGGGAACTAGTCCTAGGCCCGACGAGCAGTACTTC
CASSPNWGTSPRPDEQYF
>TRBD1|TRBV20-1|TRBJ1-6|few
TGCAGTGCTAGAGACTACAGGGGGCTTTCACCCCTCCACTTT
CSARDYRGLSPLHF
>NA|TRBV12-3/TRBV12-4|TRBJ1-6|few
TGTGCCAGCAGTTTACTTCCACAGGGCCGTTCACCCCTCCACTTT
CASSLLPQGRSPLHF
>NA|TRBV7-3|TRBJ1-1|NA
TGTGCCAGCAGCTTACTACCCGCCAGCCCCGAAGCTTTCTTT
CASSLLPASPEAFF
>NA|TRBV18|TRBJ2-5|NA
TGTGCCAGCTCACCACCTAACGGCCAAGAGACCCAGTACTTC
CASSPPNGQETQYF
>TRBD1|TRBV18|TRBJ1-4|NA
TGTGCCAGCTCACCTCCGGGACAGGCCCCCGAAAAACTGTTTTTT
CASSPPGQAPEKLFF
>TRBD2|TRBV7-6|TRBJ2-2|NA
TGTGCCAGCAGCCCCTTCCTAGCGGGGATAAATACCGGGGAGCTGTTTTTT
CASSPFLAGINTGELFF
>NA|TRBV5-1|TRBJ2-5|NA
TGCGCCAGCAGCCAGGACCCCCCGAGGGAGACCCAGTACTTC
CASSQDPPRETQYF
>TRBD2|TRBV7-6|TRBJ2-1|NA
TGTGCCAGCAGCGTGACTAGCGGGGGTAGCTCCTACAATGAGCAGTTCTTC
CASSVTSGGSSYNEQFF
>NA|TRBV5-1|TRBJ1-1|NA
TGCGCCAGCAGCTTGGGAGCAGGGCTGAACACTGAAGCTTTCTTT
CASSLGAGLNTEAFF
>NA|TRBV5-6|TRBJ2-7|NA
TGTGCCAGCAAATCTTATAATGACTACGAGCAGTACTTC
CASKSYNDYEQYF
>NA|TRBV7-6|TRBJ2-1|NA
TGTGCCAGCAGCAGACCCGGGGGCGATGAGCAGTTCTTC
CASSRPGGDEQFF
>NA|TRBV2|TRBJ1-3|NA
TGTGCCAGCATTGAAGCTGGCAGGAACTCTGGAAACACCATATATTTT
CASIEAGRNSGNTIYF
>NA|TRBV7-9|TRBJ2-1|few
TGTGCCAGCAGCTATGGGCTCGGGGCGGATGAGCAGTTCTTC
CASSYGLGADEQFF
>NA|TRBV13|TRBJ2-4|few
TGTGCCAGCAGCCCCCAGGGGGCCAAAAACATTCAGTACTTC
CASSPQGAKNIQYF
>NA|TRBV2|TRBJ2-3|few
TGTGCCAGCAACCGACAGACAGATACGCAGTATTTT
CASNRQTDTQYF
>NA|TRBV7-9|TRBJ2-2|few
TGTGCCAGCAGCCCGCTTTCGGGGGAGAACACCGGGGAGCTGTTTTTT
CASSPLSGENTGELFF
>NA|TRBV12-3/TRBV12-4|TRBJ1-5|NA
TGTGCCAGCAGTCCTGGACGGGTGGGGCAGCCCCAGCATTTT
CASSPGRVGQPQHF
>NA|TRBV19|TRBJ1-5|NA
TGTGCCAGTAGTATTTGGGGAGGCAATCAGCCCCAGCATTTT
CASSIWGGNQPQHF
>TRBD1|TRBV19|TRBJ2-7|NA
TGTGCCAGTACCGGGACAGGGGCGACCTACGAGCAGTACTTC
CASTGTGATYEQYF
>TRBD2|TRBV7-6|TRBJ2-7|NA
TGTGCCAGCAGCTGGGGCCCGGCGGGGGAGAGCTCCTACGAGCAGTACTTC
CASSWGPAGESSYEQYF
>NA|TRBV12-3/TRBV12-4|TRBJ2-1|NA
TGTGCCAGCAGGCCTTCCCCCAATGAGCAGTTCTTC
CASRPSPNEQFF
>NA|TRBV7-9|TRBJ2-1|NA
TGTGCCAGCAGCTCCCACGTAGGGGGCTACAATGAGCAGTTCTTC
CASSSHVGGYNEQFF
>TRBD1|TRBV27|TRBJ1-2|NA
TGTGCCAGCAGTTCAAGACAGGGACTGAACTATGGCTACACCTTC
CASSSRQGLNYGYTF
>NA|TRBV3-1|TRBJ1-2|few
TGTGCCAGCAGCCAAGTAACAGCAGGTACTAACTATGGCTACACCTTC
CASSQVTAGTNYGYTF
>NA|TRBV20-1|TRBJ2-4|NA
TGCAGTGCTAGACAGGGGAAGGGCCCCCTGGCCAAAAACATTCAGTACTTC
CSARQGKGPLAKNIQYF
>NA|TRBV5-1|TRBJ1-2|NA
TGCGCCAGCAGCTTGGATACGGGGGCGGATGGCTACACCTTC
CASSLDTGADGYTF
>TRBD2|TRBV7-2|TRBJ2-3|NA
TGTGCCAGCAGCTTAGGTTTGGTAGCGGGGGGGCGCGCAGATACGCAGTATTTT
CASSLGLVAGGRADTQYF
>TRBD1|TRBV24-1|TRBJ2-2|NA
TGTGCCACCAGCGGACGGACAGGATCAAACACCGGGGAGCTGTTTTTT
CATSGRTGSNTGELFF
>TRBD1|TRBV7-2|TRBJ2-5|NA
TGTGCCAGCAGCTTCGACAGGGAAGAGACCCAGTACTTC
CASSFDREETQYF
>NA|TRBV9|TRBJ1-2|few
TGTGCCAGCAGCGTAGCCGAGCATGGCTACACCTTC
CASSVAEHGYTF
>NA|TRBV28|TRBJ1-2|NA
TGTGCCAGCAGTTTATCGGGCAGGGGTCAAGGCTACACCTTC
CASSLSGRGQGYTF
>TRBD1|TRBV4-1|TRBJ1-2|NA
TGCGCCAGCAGCCAAGGCTCAGGGGGTAACTATGGCTACACCTTC
CASSQGSGGNYGYTF
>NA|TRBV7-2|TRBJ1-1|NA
TGTGCCAGCAGCAGAGAAACAGGGTACACTGAAGCTTTCTTT
CASSRETGYTEAFF
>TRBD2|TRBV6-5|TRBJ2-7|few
TGTGCCAGCCGTTCGGTGAGCGGGGGATCCTACGAGCAGTACTTC
CASRSVSGGSYEQYF
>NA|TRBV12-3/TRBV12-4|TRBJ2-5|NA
TGTGCCAGCAGTTTTCTGAACGGCGGCCAAGAGACCCAGTACTTC
CASSFLNGGQETQYF
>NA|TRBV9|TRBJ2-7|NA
TGTGCCAGCAGCGCCCGAGACCATTACAACGGCTACGAGCAGTACTTC
CASSARDHYNGYEQYF
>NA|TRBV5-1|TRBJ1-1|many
TGCGCCAGCAGCCCGGGCGGGACACCCAATAAAGCTTTCTTT
CASSPGGTPNKAFF
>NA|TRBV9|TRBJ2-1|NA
TGTGCCAGCAGCGTAGTGGGAAGCTCCTACAATGAGCAGTTCTTC
CASSVVGSSYNEQFF
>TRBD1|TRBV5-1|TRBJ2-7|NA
TGCGCCAGCAGCGCAGGGACAGTAGGAACCTACGAGCAGTACTTC
CASSAGTVGTYEQYF
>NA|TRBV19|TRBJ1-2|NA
TGTGCCAGTTCGGGGGCCTGGTATGGCTACACCTTC
CASSGAWYGYTF
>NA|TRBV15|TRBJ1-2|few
TGTGCCACCAGCAGAGACTTGGGGAGTACTTCTCGTGGCTACACCTTC
CATSRDLGSTSRGYTF
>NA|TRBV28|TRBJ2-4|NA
TGTGCCAGCAGTTCCCGACAGGTAGCCAAAAACATTCAGTACTTC
CASSSRQVAKNIQYF
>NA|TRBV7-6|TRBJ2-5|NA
TGTGCCAGCAGCCAGGAATCCTACGGGACGGGAGAGACCCAGTACTTC
CASSQESYGTGETQYF
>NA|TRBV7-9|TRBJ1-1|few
TGTGCCAGCAGCCCCGTTCCTGAAGCTTTCTTT
CASSPVPEAFF
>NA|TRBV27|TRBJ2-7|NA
TGTGCCAGCAGTACAGGGTCGTTGCGTCACTCCTACGAGCAGTACTTC
CASSTGSLRHSYEQYF
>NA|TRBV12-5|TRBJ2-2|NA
TGTGCTAGTGGTTTGGTACTTACTAGTTTAGGCGGGGAGCTGTTTTTT
CASGLVLTSLGGELFF